The next 9 T cell receptor beta chains were all read from a single sample in a study of T cells in Graves' hyperthyroidism and ophthalmopathy. Amplification targeted TCR beta CDR3 regions from RNA transcripts. RT-PCR in the first round (using the HTBI primer set) targeted the TCR CDR3. TCRdb used MiXCR to reprocess the multiplex PCR reads, holding one entry per CDR3 protein. Here the sample spans more than 650,000 distinct CDR3 sequences, around 13% being singletons. Sequencing used blood. The receptors come from a woman under 30 with Graves' hyperthyroidism.

Only a few counts were recorded for this clonotype. The chain joins TRBV27 to TRBJ2-3, with a tentative D call TRBD2 (6 bases). Germline lookup yields CDR1 MNHEY and CDR2 SMNVEV (reference sequence). There are 14 residues in the CDR3. V lost 5 bases, J lost 5 bases, and 14 bases lay in between. The CDR3 sequence is CASSPSGVRDTQYF. The CDR3 DNA reads TGTGCCAGCAGTCCCTCGGGGGTGAGAGATACGCAGTATTTT.

This clonotype was found many times. The rearrangement uses TRBV12-3 or TRBV12-4 and TRBJ1-5; D possibly corresponds to TRBD1 (5 bases). V dropped 6 bases and J dropped 2 bases, with 20 bases sitting between them. The CDR3 is made up of 17 amino acids. CDR3 in amino acids: CASSFSGARRGNQPQHF. For the CDR3, the DNA is TGTGCCAGCAGCTTCTCTGGGGCAAGGCGGGGCAATCAGCCCCAGCATTTT.

CDR3 amino acids: CAIRDPGSLNTEAFF. In DNA, the CDR3 is TGTGCCATCAGGGACCCGGGGAGCTTGAACACTGAAGCTTTCTTT. The chain combines TRBV10-3 with TRBJ1-1; D gene uncertain. The CDR3 is 15 residues long. Trimming pared 6 bases from V and 0 bases from J, leaving 14 bases between. Germline lookup yields CDR1 ENHRY and CDR2 SYGVKD.

The chain recombines TRBV28 with TRBJ2-3, with D uncertain. The germline V gene encodes CDR1 MDHEN and CDR2 SYDVKM. CDR3 length: 16 amino acids. Trimming took off 2 bases at V and 4 bases at J, with 16 bases between the two ends. The CDR3 bases are TGTGCCAGCAGTTTACCCGTTCCGGACCCATCAGATACGCAGTATTTT. Protein: CASSLPVPDPSDTQYF.

Note on this clonotype: An end of the junction does not agree with germline; a read error may underlie this. The gene calls are TRBV11-2 and TRBJ2-2; 10 bases align to TRBD2. The CDR3 has 16 amino acids. Germline assignment: CDR1 SGHAT and CDR2 FQNNGV. In DNA, the CDR3 is TGTGCCAGCAGCTTAGAACTAGCGGGAACCACCGGGGAGCTGTCTTTT. Translating gives CASSLELAGTTGELSF.

This chain joins TRBV25-1 and TRBJ2-7, with D possibly TRBD2 on 5 matching bases. Deletions cut 2 bases from V and 4 bases from J, with 9 bases between. The germline CDR1 and CDR2 sequences are MGHDK and SYGVNS. The CDR3 has 13 amino acids. CDR3 coding DNA: TGTGCCAGCAGTGAAGGCGGGCGATACGAGCAGTACTTC. This encodes CASSEGGRYEQYF.

There are many counts of this clonotype. The chain has TRBV28 and TRBJ2-3, with no clear D. This CDR3 region has 16 residues. The V end lost 2 bases, the J end lost 4 bases, and 16 bases lay between the germline ends. The V gene's germline CDR1 is MDHEN and CDR2 SYDVKM. CDR3: CASSLRRSGFSDTQYF. CDR3 in DNA: TGTGCCAGCAGTTTAAGGCGGTCGGGCTTTTCAGATACGCAGTATTTT.

This clonotype has a single count. The V call is TRBV27, the J call TRBJ2-7; D may be TRBD1 or TRBD2 (6 bases each). The germline gives CDR1 MNHEY, CDR2 SMNVEV (reference sequence). Trimming left V 2 bases short and J 2 bases short, with 13 bases between. The CDR3 is 15 amino acids. CDR3 residues: CASSLIGGSTYEQYF. CDR3 nucleotide sequence: TGTGCCAGCAGTTTAATAGGGGGGAGTACCTACGAGCAGTACTTC.

This clonotype was seen a handful of times. The chain couples TRBV7-9 to TRBJ2-7, with 8 nucleotides matching TRBD2. The germline V gene encodes CDR1 SEHNR and CDR2 FQNEAQ (reference sequence). V lost 4 bases and J lost 3; bases outside the gene matches: 14. This CDR3 contains 17 residues. The CDR3 DNA follows: TGTGCCAGCAGCTCGTCCCCTACTAGCGGAAACTTCTACGAGCAGTACTTC. Its protein product is CASSSSPTSGNFYEQYF.